This TCR beta chain was profiled in a study of OX40 agonist ivuxolimab in advanced cancers. Generated by immunoSEQ multiplex PCR, the TCRdb table keeps only in-frame clones and is missing some. The sample has around 150,000 clones, 94% seen once; the top ten hold around 0.28%. Germline lookup yields CDR1 MDHEN and CDR2 SYDVKM. This CDR3 region has 14 residues. Trimming at V came to 5 bases and at J to 4 bases, leaving 3 bases not matched to a gene. Sampling of blood occurred at baseline, cycle 4 day 1, and cycle 7 day 1. This chain joins TRBV28 and TRBJ2-2; 8 bases line up with TRBD1. The sample was CD4+ or CD8+ T cells sorted from blood, taken in a trial of the OX40 agonist ivuxolimab. The sequence was collected from an adult with an advanced solid tumor such as melanoma, head and neck, liver or kidney cancer. The CDR3 here is CASSPDRVTGELFF. The DNA of the CDR3 is TGTGCCAGCAGTCCGGACAGGGTCACCGGGGAGCTGTTTTTT.